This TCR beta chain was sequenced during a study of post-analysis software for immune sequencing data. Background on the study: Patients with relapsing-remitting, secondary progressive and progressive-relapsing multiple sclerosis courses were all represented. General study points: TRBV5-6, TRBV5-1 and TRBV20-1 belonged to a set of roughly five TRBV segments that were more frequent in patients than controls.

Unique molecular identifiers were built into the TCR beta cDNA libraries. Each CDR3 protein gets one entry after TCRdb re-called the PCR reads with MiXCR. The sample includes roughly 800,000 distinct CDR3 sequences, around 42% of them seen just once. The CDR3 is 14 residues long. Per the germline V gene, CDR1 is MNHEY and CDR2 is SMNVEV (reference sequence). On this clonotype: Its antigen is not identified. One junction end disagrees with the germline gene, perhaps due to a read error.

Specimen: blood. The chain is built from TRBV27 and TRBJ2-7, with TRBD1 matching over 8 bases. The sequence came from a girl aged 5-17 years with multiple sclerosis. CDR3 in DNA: TGTGCCAGCCGTGACAGGGGAGGTTCCTACGAGCGGTACTTC. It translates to CASRDRGGSYERYF.